The next 10 T cell receptor beta chains were all read from a single sample in a study of T cells after yellow fever vaccination. TCRdb redid the calling of the 5' RACE reads with MiXCR, one entry per CDR3 protein. The sample has hundreds of thousands of distinct CDR3 sequences; roughly 3.5% are singletons. Sample: PBMCs, taken on the day of the yellow fever booster vaccination. The receptors originated from a man younger than 35 who received the YFV17D yellow fever vaccine.

This clonotype was counted ten times or more. V gene TRBV7-6 combines with J gene TRBJ2-7; maybe TRBD1 (6 bases). The CDR3 has 13 amino acids. The V end lost 1 base, the J end lost 6 bases, and 10 bases lay between the germline ends. Germline V gene data show CDR1 as SGHVS and CDR2 as FNYEAQ. The CDR3 loop reads CASSLGQGLEQYV. The CDR3 nucleotides read TGTGCCAGCAGCTTAGGGCAGGGGCTCGAGCAGTACGTC.

This clonotype came up many times. The chain combines TRBV7-2 with TRBJ2-3, with D unclear. CDR1 and CDR2 (germline): SGHTA, FQGNSA. V gave up 1 base and J gave up 5 bases, with 19 bases separating them. The CDR3 is 17 amino acids. The chain's CDR3 is CASSLEAARSARDTQYF. The CDR3 DNA reads TGTGCCAGCAGCTTAGAGGCCGCTCGATCGGCGCGAGATACGCAGTATTTT.

This clonotype occurred a few times. The CDR3 loop is CASSQDTAQETQYF. The CDR3 DNA reads as TGTGCCAGCAGCCAAGATACGGCTCAAGAGACCCAGTACTTC. The genes are TRBV4-2 and TRBJ2-5, with D unclear. Germline V gene data show CDR1 as LGHNA and CDR2 as YNFKEQ. This CDR3 contains 14 residues. V gave up 0 bases and J gave up 2 bases, with 7 bases separating them.

The table lists this clonotype with a few counts. The rearrangement joins TRBV12-3 or TRBV12-4 to TRBJ2-1; 7 bases are a match to TRBD2. Trimming took 7 bases from V and 14 from J; bases not matched to a gene: 8. CDR3 length: 11 amino acids. The CDR3 sequence is CASKASGPKFF. The CDR3 DNA reads as TGTGCCAGCAAGGCTAGCGGCCCAAAGTTCTTC.

This clonotype was counted ten times or more. This chain connects TRBV5-1 to TRBJ2-7; D is unclear. The germline CDR1 and CDR2 sequences are SGHRS and YFSETQ. V was cut by 4 bases and J by 0 bases, with 14 bases left in between. The CDR3 consists of 15 residues. Written as DNA, the CDR3 is TGCGCCAGCAGCCTTTTACCCGACACCTCCTACGAGCAGTACGTC. Translated: CASSLLPDTSYEQYV.

This clonotype came up a few times. The V and J genes are TRBV13 and TRBJ1-2; D gene ambiguous. There are 14 residues in the CDR3. Germline V lookup: CDR1 PRHDT, CDR2 FYEKMQ (reference sequence). V was pared by 5 bases and J by 6 bases, with 16 bases between. Here the CDR3 DNA reads TGTGCCAGCAGCGACCCGGCCTTTAGGCATGGCTACACCTTC. It yields the protein CASSDPAFRHGYTF.

This clonotype has a count of ten or more. This sequence joins TRBV5-1 and TRBJ2-5; unclear D gene. CDR1 is SGHRS, CDR2 YFSETQ, per germline. V was pared by 4 bases and J by 0 bases, with 7 bases between. The CDR3 has 13 residues. The CDR3 coding sequence is TGCGCCAGCAGCCTGACAAACCAAGAGACCCAGTACTTC. This sequence encodes CASSLTNQETQYF.

The chain is built from TRBV12-3 or TRBV12-4 and TRBJ2-3; D perhaps matches TRBD1 (6 bases). Deletions cut 3 bases from V and 1 base from J, with 11 bases between. This CDR3 comprises 15 residues. The CDR3, as DNA: TGTGCCAGCAGTTTCCAGGGGATGGGCACAGATACGCAGTATTTT. Translation: CASSFQGMGTDTQYF.

This clonotype has a count of ten or more. The chain has TRBV7-6 and TRBJ1-3; D remains unclear. The CDR3 extends over 15 amino acids. Trimming removed 5 bases at V and 0 bases at J, with 11 bases between. Germline CDR1 SGHVS, CDR2 FNYEAQ. CDR3 in amino acids: CASSVASFSGNTIYF. CDR3 coding DNA: TGTGCCAGCAGCGTGGCCAGTTTCTCTGGAAACACCATATATTTT. Combining the CDR3 with reference TRBV7-6 and TRBJ1-3 gives the whole variable domain GAGVSQSPRYKVTKRGQDVALRCDPISGHVSLYWYRQALGQGPEFLTYFNYEAQQDKSGLPNDRFSAERPEGSISTLTIQRTEQRDSAMYRCASSVASFSGNTIYFGEGSWLTVV.

This chain joins TRBV19 and TRBJ2-3; D tentatively reads TRBD1 or TRBD2 (5 bases each). CDR1 and CDR2 from the germline V gene are LNHDA and SQIVND (reference sequence). V lost 1 base and J lost 0, with 11 bases in between. This CDR3 has 16 amino acids. In DNA form, the CDR3 reads TGTGCCAGTAGTATAGTCGCAGGGACGAGCACAGATACGCAGTATTTT. This translates into CASSIVAGTSTDTQYF. The variable domain in full, with the rest retrieved from reference TRBV19 and TRBJ2-3, is DGGITQSPKYLFRKEGQNVTLSCEQNLNHDAMYWYRQDPGQGLRLIYYSQIVNDFQKGDIAEGYSVSREKKESFPLTVTSAQKNPTAFYLCASSIVAGTSTDTQYFGPGTRLTVL.